Here is one TCR beta chain with its context. This CDR3 has 16 residues. V dropped 5 bases and J dropped 3 bases, with 17 bases sitting between them. From germline, CDR1 is LGHDT and CDR2 YNNKEL (reference sequence). How the authors handled the data: From reference gene primer amplification, estimates of nucleated cell counts were derived. Produced via immunoSEQ multiplex PCR; TCRdb's table is partial and in-frame only. The V and J calls and the clone size are those of that table, but D and trimming were determined from the DNA. The table lists over 100,000 clones, 85% to 90% of them singletons. This entry comes from a study of blood T cell repertoires in COVID-19. Study-level background: COVID-19 samples collected from the United States, Italy and Spain covered acute and convalescent phases. Sources were T cells, B-cell-depleted T cells, or PBMCs; the material itself was cDNA or gDNA.

The chain has TRBV3-1 (or the pseudogene TRBV3-2) and TRBJ1-3; a weak D match, TRBD1 (6 bases). This clonotype was sampled from a human donor in a cohort sampled during active COVID-19. The sample was peripheral blood. The CDR3 DNA is TGTGCCAGCAGCACACGCAGGGGCTGGGATGGAAACACCATATATTTT. Translated: CASSTRRGWDGNTIYF.